The next 6 T cell receptor beta chains were all read from a single sample in a study of Siglec-9 on CD8 T cells in melanoma. Sequenced by immunoSEQ multiplex PCR; TCRdb stores in-frame clones only, minus some. The table records around 30,000 clones, 75% to 85% of them present only once. Sequencing was performed on Siglec-9- CD8+ T cells sorted from blood. Source of these receptors: a human donor in good health.

The gene calls are TRBV19 and TRBJ1-5; tentatively, D is TRBD1 (5 bases). Between the trimmed V and J ends, which lost 3 bases and 5 bases, there was a span of 14 bases. The CDR3 loop spans 15 amino acids. Germline V gene lookup returns CDR1 LNHDA and CDR2 SQIVND (reference sequence). The CDR3 coding sequence is TGTGCCAGTAGTATGTTCGTGGGACCCCATCAGCCCCAGCATTTT. Its translation is CASSMFVGPHQPQHF.

The gene calls are TRBV28 and TRBJ2-7; tentatively, D is TRBD1 (5 bases). There are 14 residues in the CDR3. Deletions cut 10 bases from V and 0 bases from J, with 16 bases between. Germline CDR1 MDHEN, CDR2 SYDVKM. CDR3 sequence reads: CAITQVLGSYEQYF. The CDR3 DNA is TGTGCCATCACACAGGTTTTGGGCTCCTACGAGCAGTACTTC.

The V call is TRBV6-1, the J call TRBJ2-7, with 7 positions matching TRBD1. Germline values: CDR1 MNHNS, CDR2 SASEGT. V shed 8 bases, J shed 1 base, and the junction held 8 bases outside the gene matches. There are 14 residues in the CDR3. CDR3 DNA sequence: TGTGCCAGCCGATCGACAGGGTTTTCCTACGAGCAGTACTTC. This encodes CASRSTGFSYEQYF.

This sequence joins TRBV2 and TRBJ2-7, with 10 bases fitting TRBD1. The V gene end was trimmed by 8 bases and the J gene end by 0 bases; junction bases not matched to a gene: 10. The CDR3 is made up of 16 amino acids. The germline V gene has CDR1 SNHLY and CDR2 FYNNEI. CDR3 in DNA: TGTGCCAGCGGGACAGGGGCTTCGGGAAGCTCCTACGAGCAGTACGTC. Amino acids: CASGTGASGSSYEQYV.

The chain recombines TRBV23-1 with TRBJ1-2; a weak D match, TRBD1 (6 bases). TRBV23-1 is an open reading frame whose function is uncertain. This CDR3 spans 19 amino acids. V was trimmed by 1 base and J by 0 bases, leaving 21 bases between them. This chain's CDR3 is CASSQYNHRDNETNYGYTF. The DNA of the CDR3 is TGCGCCAGCAGTCAATATAATCACCGGGACAATGAAACTAACTATGGCTACACCTTC.

This clone is a singleton in its sample. The CDR3 reads CASSYQKTGVNEQFF. The DNA for the CDR3 is TGTGCCAGCAGTTACCAGAAAACAGGGGTCAATGAGCAGTTCTTC. The chain uses TRBV6-5 and TRBJ2-1, with 7 bases fitting TRBD1. J lost 6 bases, V lost 2 bases, and 7 bases had no gene match. This CDR3 spans 15 amino acids. CDR1 is MNHEY, CDR2 SVGAGI, per germline.